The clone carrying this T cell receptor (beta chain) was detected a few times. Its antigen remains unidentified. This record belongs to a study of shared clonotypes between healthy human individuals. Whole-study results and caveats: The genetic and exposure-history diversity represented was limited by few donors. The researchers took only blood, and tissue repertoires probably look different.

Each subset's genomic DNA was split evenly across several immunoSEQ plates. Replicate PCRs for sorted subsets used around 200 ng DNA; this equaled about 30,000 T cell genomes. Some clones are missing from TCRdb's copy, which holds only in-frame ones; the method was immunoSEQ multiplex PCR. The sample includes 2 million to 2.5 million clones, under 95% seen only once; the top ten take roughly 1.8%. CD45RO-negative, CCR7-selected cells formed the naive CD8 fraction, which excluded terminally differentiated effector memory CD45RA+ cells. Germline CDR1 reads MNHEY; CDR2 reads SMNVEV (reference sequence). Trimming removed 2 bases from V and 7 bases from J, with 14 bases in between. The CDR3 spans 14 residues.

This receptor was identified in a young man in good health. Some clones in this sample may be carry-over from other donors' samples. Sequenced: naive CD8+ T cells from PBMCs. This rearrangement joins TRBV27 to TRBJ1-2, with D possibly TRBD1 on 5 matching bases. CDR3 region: CASSLLGRGGGYTF. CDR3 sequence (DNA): TGTGCCAGCAGTTTACTGGGACGGGGAGGTGGCTACACCTTC.